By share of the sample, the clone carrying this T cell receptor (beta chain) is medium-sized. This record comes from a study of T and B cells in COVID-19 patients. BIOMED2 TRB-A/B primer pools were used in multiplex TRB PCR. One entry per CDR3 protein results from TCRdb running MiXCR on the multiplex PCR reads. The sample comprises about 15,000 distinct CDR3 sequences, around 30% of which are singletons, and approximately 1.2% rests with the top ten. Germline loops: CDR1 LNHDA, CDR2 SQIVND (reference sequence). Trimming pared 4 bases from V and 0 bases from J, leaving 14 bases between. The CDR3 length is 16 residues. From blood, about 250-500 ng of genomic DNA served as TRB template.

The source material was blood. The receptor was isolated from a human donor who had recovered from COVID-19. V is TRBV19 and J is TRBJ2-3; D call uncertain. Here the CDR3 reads CASSTTAPFSTDTQYF. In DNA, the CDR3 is TGTGCCAGTAGTACCACAGCACCCTTTAGCACAGATACGCAGTATTTT.